This TCR beta chain was recovered during a study of T-cell memory formation after mild COVID-19. The CDR3 sequence is 18 residues long. The germline V and J ends were trimmed by 0 bases and 1 base, with 15 bases remaining between them. CDR1 is LGHNA and CDR2 is YNFKEQ in the germline V gene. In TCRdb, the 5' RACE reads were re-called with MiXCR into one record per CDR3 protein. The table includes 310,000 or so distinct CDR3 sequences, 15% to 20% detected once. This clonotype was seen a few times. This receptor was taken from a man younger than 35 who had mild COVID-19 (a few samples of this study predate the infection). Cell type and time point are not known. V usage is TRBV4-2 and J usage is TRBJ2-2; D gene ambiguous. Material for sequencing was PBMCs or a T cell subset sorted from them (not recorded which). This CDR3 is CASSQESYASLNTGELFF. The CDR3 nucleotides are TGTGCCAGCAGCCAAGAGTCATATGCGTCCCTGAACACCGGGGAGCTGTTTTTT.